This T cell receptor beta chain was retrieved from a study of T cell responses to AZD1222 COVID-19 vaccine. Notes on the study in general: None of the repertoires were sampled until the peak T cell response had passed. Possibly, clonal diversity was underestimated; donors were largely white British and included more females.

Losses at the gene ends were 6 bases for V and 8 bases for J; bases not matched to a gene: 7. CDR3 size: 14 residues. Per the germline V gene, CDR1 is MNHEY and CDR2 is SVGAGI. The method was immunoSEQ multiplex PCR; TCRdb's version includes in-frame clones alone and lacks a portion of them. The sample shows roughly 80,000 clones, about 84% of them seen only once. This clone was found once. No antigen is known for it. The J gene is TRBJ1-4, the V gene TRBV6-5; 9 nucleotides match TRBD1. The sample in question was peripheral blood, obtained on day 0 of AZD1222 vaccination. This TCR was recovered from an adult in good health. The CDR3 bases are TGTGCCAGCAGAGGGGGGACAGGGCGGGAAAAACTGTTTTTT. Encoded protein: CASRGGTGREKLFF.